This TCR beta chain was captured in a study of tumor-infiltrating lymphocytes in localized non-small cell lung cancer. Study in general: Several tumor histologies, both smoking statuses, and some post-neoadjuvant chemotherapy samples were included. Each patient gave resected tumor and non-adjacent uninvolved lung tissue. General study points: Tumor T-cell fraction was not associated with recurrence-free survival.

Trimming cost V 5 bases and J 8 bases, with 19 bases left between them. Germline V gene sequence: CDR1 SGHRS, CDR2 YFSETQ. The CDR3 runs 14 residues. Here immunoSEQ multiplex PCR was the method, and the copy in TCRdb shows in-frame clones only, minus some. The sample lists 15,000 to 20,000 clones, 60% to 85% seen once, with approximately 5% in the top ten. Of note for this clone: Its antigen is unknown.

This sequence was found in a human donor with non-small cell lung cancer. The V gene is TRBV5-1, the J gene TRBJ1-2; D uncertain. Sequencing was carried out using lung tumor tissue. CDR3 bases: TGCGCCAGCAGGATGCAAACCGACGGGGTGGGCTACACCTTC. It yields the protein CASRMQTDGVGYTF.